This section outlines one TCR beta chain sequence together with its context. The V gene's germline CDR1 is MNHEY and CDR2 SVGAGI. The CDR3 has 16 amino acids. V was trimmed by 2 bases and J by 1 base, leaving 14 bases between them. The data were taken from a study of control samples from healthy donors and cancer patients. Only in-frame clones appear in the TCRdb table, and some are missing; sequencing was by immunoSEQ multiplex PCR. The sample has roughly 29,000 clones; 70% to 85% are singletons. The genes are TRBV6-5 and TRBJ1-1; D is unclear. The sequence was obtained from a man aged 60 to 75 with head and neck cancer. Material: PBMCs. CDR3 amino acids: CASSYGRFFTNTEAFF. CDR3 in DNA: TGTGCCAGCAGTTACGGGAGGTTTTTTACGAACACTGAAGCTTTCTTT.